This note documents a single T cell receptor (beta chain) sequence. Methods used by the authors: From reference gene primer amplification, estimates of nucleated cell counts were derived. The assay was immunoSEQ multiplex PCR, and TCRdb's table has in-frame clones only and misses some. V and J calls and clone size follow that table, whereas D and trimming were derived from the DNA. The sample holds about 83,000 clones, more than 75% seen once. From germline, CDR1 is MNHEY and CDR2 SMNVEV (reference sequence). Trimming left V 4 bases short and J 7 bases short, with 20 bases between. CDR3 length equals 16 residues. The data belong to a study of blood T cell repertoires in COVID-19. The overall study: Collection of acute and convalescent COVID-19 samples took place in the United States, Italy and Spain. The analysed material was cDNA or gDNA that came from T cells, B-cell-depleted T cells, or PBMCs.

Material for sequencing was peripheral blood. The chain employs TRBV27 and TRBJ1-5, with D possibly TRBD1 on 6 matching bases. The TCR sequence derives from a man between 50 and 59 years old with active COVID-19. The CDR3 DNA reads as TGTGCCAGCAGTTCGGAAGGGTCAGGGGTTGGGCAGCCCCAGCATTTT. Protein sequence: CASSSEGSGVGQPQHF.